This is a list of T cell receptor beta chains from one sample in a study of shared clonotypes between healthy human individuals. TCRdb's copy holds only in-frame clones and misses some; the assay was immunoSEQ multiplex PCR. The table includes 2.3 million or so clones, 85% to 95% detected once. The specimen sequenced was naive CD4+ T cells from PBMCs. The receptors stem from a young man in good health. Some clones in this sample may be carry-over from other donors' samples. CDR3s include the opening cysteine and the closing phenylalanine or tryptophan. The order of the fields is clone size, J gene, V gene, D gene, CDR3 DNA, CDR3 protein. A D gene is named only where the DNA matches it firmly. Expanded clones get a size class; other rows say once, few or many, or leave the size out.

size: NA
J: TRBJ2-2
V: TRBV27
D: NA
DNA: TGTGCCAGCAGGGCTAGCCGGACTGGGGAGCTGTTTTTT
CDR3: CASRASRTGELFF

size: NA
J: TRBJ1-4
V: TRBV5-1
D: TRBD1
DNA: TGCGCCAGCAGCTTGTTCGGAGGGACAGCTAATGAAAAACTGTTTTTT
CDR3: CASSLFGGTANEKLFF

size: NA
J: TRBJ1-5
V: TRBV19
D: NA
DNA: TGTGGTGTGGGCGCCAGGGGCAATCAGCCCCAGCATTTT
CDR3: CGVGARGNQPQHF

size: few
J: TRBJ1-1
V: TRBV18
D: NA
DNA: TGTGCCAGCTCCCCGGCGGGGGGCACTGAAGCTTTCTTT
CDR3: CASSPAGGTEAFF

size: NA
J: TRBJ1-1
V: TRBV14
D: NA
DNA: TGTGCCAGCAGCCAAGAAGGGGCGGGCACTGAAGCTTTCTTT
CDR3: CASSQEGAGTEAFF

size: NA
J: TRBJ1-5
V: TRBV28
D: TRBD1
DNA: TGTGCCAGCTTACCGAGGACAGGGTACGTGCAGCCCCAGCATTTT
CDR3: CASLPRTGYVQPQHF

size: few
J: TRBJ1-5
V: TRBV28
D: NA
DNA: TGTGCCAGCAGTTTTAGTGGGCTGGGCAATCAGCCCCAGCATTTT
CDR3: CASSFSGLGNQPQHF

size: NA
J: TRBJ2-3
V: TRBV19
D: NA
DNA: TGTGCCAGTAGTATCTCTACAGATACGCAGTATTTT
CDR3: CASSISTDTQYF

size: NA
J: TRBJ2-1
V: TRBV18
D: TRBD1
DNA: TGTGCCAGCCGCAAACAGGGGGTTGATGAGCAGTTCTTC
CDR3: CASRKQGVDEQFF

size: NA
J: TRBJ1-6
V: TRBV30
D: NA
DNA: TGTGCCTGGACCCTACCCAGGGGAAATTCACCCCTCCACTTT
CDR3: CAWTLPRGNSPLHF

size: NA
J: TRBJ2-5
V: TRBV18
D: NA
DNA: TGTGCCAGCTCACCACAAGGACCCCGGCGGGGAGAGACCCAGTACTTC
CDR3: CASSPQGPRRGETQYF

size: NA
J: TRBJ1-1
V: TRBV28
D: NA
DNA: TGTGCCAGCAGCCCCACCTTGGGGTCGGCTTTCTTT
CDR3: CASSPTLGSAFF

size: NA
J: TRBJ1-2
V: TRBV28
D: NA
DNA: TGTGCCAGCAGTTTAGGGGGAGTGGGGGGCAGCTACACCTTC
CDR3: CASSLGGVGGSYTF

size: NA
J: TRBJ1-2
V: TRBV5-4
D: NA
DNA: TGTGCCAGCAGGTCAAGGGACGCACCCTGGAGTGGCTACACCTTC
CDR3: CASRSRDAPWSGYTF

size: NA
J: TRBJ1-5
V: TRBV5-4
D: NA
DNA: TGTGCCAGCAGCGCGAGATCAAGCCGGGACAGCAATCAGCCCCAGCATTTT
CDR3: CASSARSSRDSNQPQHF

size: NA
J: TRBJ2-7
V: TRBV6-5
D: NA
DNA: TGTGCCAGCAGCGGGGCCGGCGAGCAGTACTTC
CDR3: CASSGAGEQYF

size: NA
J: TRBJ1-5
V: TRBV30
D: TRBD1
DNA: TGTGCCTGGAGTGTACAGGGGGTTCAGCCCCAGCATTTT
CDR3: CAWSVQGVQPQHF

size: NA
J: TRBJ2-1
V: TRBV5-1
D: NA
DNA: TGCGCCAGCATAGCGGGGACAGCCACCTACAATGAGCAGTTCTTC
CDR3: CASIAGTATYNEQFF

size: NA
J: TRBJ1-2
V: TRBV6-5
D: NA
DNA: TGTGCCAGCAGCCTTTCTCAACAGGGAAACTATGGCTACACCTTC
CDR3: CASSLSQQGNYGYTF

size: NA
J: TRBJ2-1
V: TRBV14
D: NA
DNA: TGTGCCAGCAGCCAAGGGTTGAAGAGCTCCTACAATGAGCAGTTCTTC
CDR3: CASSQGLKSSYNEQFF

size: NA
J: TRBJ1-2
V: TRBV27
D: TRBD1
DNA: TGTGCCAGCAGTTTCAACACAGGGGGCTATGGCTACACCTTC
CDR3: CASSFNTGGYGYTF

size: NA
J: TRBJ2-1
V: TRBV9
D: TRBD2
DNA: TGTGCCAGCAGCGCCGGGACTAGCAGCTACAATGAGCAGTTCTTC
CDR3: CASSAGTSSYNEQFF

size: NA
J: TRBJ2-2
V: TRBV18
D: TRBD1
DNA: TGTGCCAGCTCGCGATACGGACAGGGGACGGGTACCGGGGAGCTGTTTTTT
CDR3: CASSRYGQGTGTGELFF

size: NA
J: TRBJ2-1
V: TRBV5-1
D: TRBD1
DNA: TGCGCCAGCAGCAACCCGGACAGGGGGCGAGTTGGCAATGAGCAGTTCTTC
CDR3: CASSNPDRGRVGNEQFF

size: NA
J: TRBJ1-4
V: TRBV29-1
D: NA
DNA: TGCAGCGTTGGCGTTGCAACTAATGAAAAACTGTTTTTT
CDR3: CSVGVATNEKLFF

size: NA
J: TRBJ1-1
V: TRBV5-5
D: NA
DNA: TGTGCCAGCAGCTTGGTGGCCGGGGTAGGGGCTTTCTTT
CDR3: CASSLVAGVGAFF

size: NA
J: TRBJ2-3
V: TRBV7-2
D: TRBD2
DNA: TGTGCCAGCAGCTACCCGGGACTAGCGGGGACAGATACGCAGTATTTT
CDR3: CASSYPGLAGTDTQYF

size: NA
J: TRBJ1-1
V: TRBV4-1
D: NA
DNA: TGCGCCAGCAGCCAAGATTTCCGAACCTCAGGGATCTCTGAAGCTTTCTTT
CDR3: CASSQDFRTSGISEAFF

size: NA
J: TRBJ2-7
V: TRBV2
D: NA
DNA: TGTGCCAGCAGTGAAAACAGAGGCAACGAGCAGTACTTC
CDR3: CASSENRGNEQYF

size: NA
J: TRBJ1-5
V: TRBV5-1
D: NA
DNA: TGCGCCAGCAGCTTGGATGGGGGGCGCGTGCCCCAGCATTTT
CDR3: CASSLDGGRVPQHF

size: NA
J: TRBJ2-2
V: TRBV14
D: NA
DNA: TGTGCCAGCAGCCCGTTGACCGGGGAGCTGTTTTTT
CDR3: CASSPLTGELFF

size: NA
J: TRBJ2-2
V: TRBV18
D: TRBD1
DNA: TGTGCCAGCTCACCACTCGGGACAGGGGTACAGACCGGGGAGCTGTTTTTT
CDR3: CASSPLGTGVQTGELFF

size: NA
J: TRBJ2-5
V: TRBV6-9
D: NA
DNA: TGTGCCAGCAACTATGGAGGACACCCCTGCGGTTGGGAGACCCAGTACTTC
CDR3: CASNYGGHPCGWETQYF

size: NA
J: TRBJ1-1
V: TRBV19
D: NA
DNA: TGTGCCAGCACCGGTTGGTCTGAAGCTTTCTTT
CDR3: CASTGWSEAFF

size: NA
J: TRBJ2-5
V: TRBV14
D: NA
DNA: TGTGCCAGCAGCCAAGTACAGTACCAAGAGACCCAGTACTTC
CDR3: CASSQVQYQETQYF

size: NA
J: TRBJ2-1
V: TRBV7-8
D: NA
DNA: TGTGCCAGCAGCTTAGAACCTTCCTACAATGAGCAGTTCTTC
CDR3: CASSLEPSYNEQFF

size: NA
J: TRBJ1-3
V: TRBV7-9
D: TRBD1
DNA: TGTGCCAGCAGCCGAGTTGGGACAGGGGTAAACACCATATATTTT
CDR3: CASSRVGTGVNTIYF

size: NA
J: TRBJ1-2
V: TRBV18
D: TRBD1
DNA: TGTGCCAGCTCTCGGACAGGGGGCGATGGCTACACCTTC
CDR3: CASSRTGGDGYTF

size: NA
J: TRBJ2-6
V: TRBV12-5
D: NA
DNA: TGTGCTAGTGGGCGACAGAGCTCTGGGGCCAACGTCCTGACTTTC
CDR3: CASGRQSSGANVLTF

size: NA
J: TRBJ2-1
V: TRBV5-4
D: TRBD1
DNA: TGTGCCAGCAGCTACGCGGGACAGGGGAGGAATGAGCAGTTCTTC
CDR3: CASSYAGQGRNEQFF

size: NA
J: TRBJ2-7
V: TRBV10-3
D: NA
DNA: TGTGCCATCAGTGCGGTAAGCTCCTACGAGCAGTACTTC
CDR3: CAISAVSSYEQYF

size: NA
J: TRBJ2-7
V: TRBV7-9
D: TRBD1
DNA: TGTGCCAGCAGCCCACCCTTGGGGACAGGGACAAAAGCTGTATACGAGCAGTACTTC
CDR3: CASSPPLGTGTKAVYEQYF

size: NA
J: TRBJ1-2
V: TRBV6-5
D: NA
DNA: TGTGCCAGCAGTCCCCTTTTCACAGGGCTCTATGGCTACACCTTC
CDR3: CASSPLFTGLYGYTF

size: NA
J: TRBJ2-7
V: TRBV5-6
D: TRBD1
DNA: TGTGCCAGCAGCTTGCCCCCCGGGACAGGGGCGCAAGATGGCTACGAGCAGTACTTC
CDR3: CASSLPPGTGAQDGYEQYF

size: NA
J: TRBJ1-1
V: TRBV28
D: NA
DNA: TGTGCCAGCAGTTTCTTTCCCACACCACGAGGAGCTTTCTTT
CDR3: CASSFFPTPRGAFF

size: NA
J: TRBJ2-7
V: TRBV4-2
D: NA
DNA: TGTGCCAGCAGCCAAGCCAGGTCCGACGAGCAGTACTTC
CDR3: CASSQARSDEQYF

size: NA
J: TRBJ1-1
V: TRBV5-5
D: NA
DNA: TGTGCCAGCAGCTTGGTCAGCGAAGCTTTCTTT
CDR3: CASSLVSEAFF

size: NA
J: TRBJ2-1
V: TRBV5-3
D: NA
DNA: TGTGCCACCGGAGTAGTCAATGAGCAGTTCTTC
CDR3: CATGVVNEQFF

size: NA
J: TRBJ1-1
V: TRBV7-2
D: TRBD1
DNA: TGTGCCAGCAGCGCGCGAACCCGGACAGGGGACGCTTTCTTT
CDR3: CASSARTRTGDAFF

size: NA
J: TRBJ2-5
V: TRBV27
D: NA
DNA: TGTGCCAGCAGCTCGGCCCGGCTCCGGGGATATGGGGGGACCCAGTACTTC
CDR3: CASSSARLRGYGGTQYF

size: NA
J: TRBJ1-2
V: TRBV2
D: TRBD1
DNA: TGTGCCAGCAGAGCGGACAGGGGGAATGGCTACACCTTC
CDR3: CASRADRGNGYTF

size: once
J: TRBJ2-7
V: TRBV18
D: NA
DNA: TGTGCCAGCTCGCCTAATACGGGATTCCACGAGCAGTACTTC
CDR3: CASSPNTGFHEQYF

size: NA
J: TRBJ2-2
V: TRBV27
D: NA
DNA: TGTGCCAGCACTTGGGGGAACACCGGGGAGCTGTTTTTT
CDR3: CASTWGNTGELFF

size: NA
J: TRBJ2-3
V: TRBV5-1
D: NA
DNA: TGCGCCAGCAGCTTGGCCAGTATTGTCGGGGATACGCAGTATTTT
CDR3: CASSLASIVGDTQYF

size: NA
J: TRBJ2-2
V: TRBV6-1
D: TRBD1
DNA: TGTGCCAGCAGTGAGATTGGACAGGCCTCCGGGGAGCTGTTTTTT
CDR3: CASSEIGQASGELFF

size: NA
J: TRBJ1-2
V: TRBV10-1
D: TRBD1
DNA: TGCGCCAGCAGTGCGGACAGGTTTGGCTACACCTTC
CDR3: CASSADRFGYTF

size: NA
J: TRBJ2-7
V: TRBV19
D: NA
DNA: TGTGCCAGTAGTATCCCTCACAGGGCCTACGAGCAGTACTTC
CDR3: CASSIPHRAYEQYF

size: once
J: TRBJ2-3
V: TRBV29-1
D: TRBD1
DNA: TGCAGCGTTGAGCGGGGACAGGGAACAGATACGCAGTATTTT
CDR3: CSVERGQGTDTQYF

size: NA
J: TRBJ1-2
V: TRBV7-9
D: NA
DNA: TGTGCCAGCAGCTTAGGGGCGGACTATGGCTACACCTTC
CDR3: CASSLGADYGYTF

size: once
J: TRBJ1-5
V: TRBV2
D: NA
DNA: TGTGCCAGCAGGGGGAGGTCCTATAGCAATCAGCCCCAGCATTTT
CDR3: CASRGRSYSNQPQHF